This note documents a single T cell receptor beta chain sequence. This clone was counted a single time. Its cognate antigen has yet to be identified. There are no base qualities to consult, and no much larger clone falls within one base. This specimen belongs to a study of pediatric ulcerative colitis (dated by TCRdb to 2018 to 2020). The study in broad terms: Nine or ten newly diagnosed, treatment-naive pediatric ulcerative colitis patients and a few non-IBD control children each provided paired blood and rectal samples.

Using the immunoSEQ TRB Survey service, rearranged CDR3 beta regions were amplified from genomic DNA with multiplex V and J primers. To keep sequencing depth equal across samples, survey-level depth of up to 500,000 reads per sample was applied. The libraries were purified, combined into pools and sequenced with Illumina technology. Regarding the original processing steps: immunoSEQ online tools were used for productive clonality, sample overlap, pairwise scatters, CDR3 beta length, V/D/J gene usage and productiveness. Calculated diversity was defined as the number of unique rearrangements divided by total templates, multiplied by 100, and Shannon and Simpson indices were computed as well. Principal component analysis used the R prcomp function and ggbiplot package on Z-score normalized data. Blood-rectal clonal overlap within each subject was quantified with Morisita's index. Drawn from immuneACCESS, this table holds only the in-frame rearrangements with V and J called that TCRdb kept. Clones are partly lost; checked studies trace under half to an unresolved V gene and leave the rest unexplained. The V and J calls and the clone size are those of that table, but D and trimming were determined from the DNA. The sample table records more than 45,000 clones; over 70% of these occur just once. The ten largest clones add up to around 1.5% of the sample.

The control children had a colonoscopy because IBD was suspected, but their endoscopy was normal both macroscopically and histologically, and none were diagnosed with IBD within the following year. A blood sample was drawn at the time of the colonoscopy. The Wizard kit (Promega) was used to extract genomic DNA from the blood and intestinal samples. From the cysteine up to the phenylalanine, the CDR3 has a length of 16 residues. Here the CDR3 DNA is all that survives: 48 bases in frame from base 1. Unmatched junction bases come to 10, with V trimmed by 5 bases and J by 5 bases. CDR1 is given as SGHVS and CDR2 as FNYEAQ, both from the germline V gene. Paper-wide results and their limitations: The healthy control group was small, consisting of only four individuals. Clonal overlap between a subject's own blood and rectum was significantly greater in ulcerative colitis patients than in controls, which suggests more T cell trafficking to inflamed tissue. A couple of patients' blood samples yielded substantially fewer templates for technical reasons and were excluded from blood-rectal overlap analysis. Features of the rectal repertoire distinguished controls, mild-moderate colitis patients and acute severe colitis patients, and in acute severe colitis rectal diversity was lower because of clonal expansions. A couple of rectal CDR3 clonotypes turned up in every ulcerative colitis patient but in none of the controls. Because the repertoires came from total lymphocyte DNA, rare subsets such as regulatory T cells may have patterns that are not reflected.

The receptor's source is a boy aged 10-17 years who was a control in a study of pediatric ulcerative colitis. The V and J segments used are TRBV7-6 and TRBJ2-1, with 9 middle bases fitting TRBD1. The sequenced sample consisted of blood. The DNA sequence follows: TGTGCCAGCAGCCTCTGGACAGGGGAGGGGCACAATGAGCAGTTCTTC. Translated, it gives CASSLWTGEGHNEQFF.